The rows below give T cell receptor beta chains drawn from one sample of a study of T cells expressing NK-cell markers. TCRdb processed the 5' RACE reads again and assigns one entry to each CDR3 protein, with no DNA. The sample has about 110,000 distinct CDR3 sequences. The sample taken for sequencing was blood T cells: a sorted CD56 or NKG2C T cell subset, CD4+ or CD8+ T cells, or bulk PBMC T cells (not recorded which). The receptors originated from a woman between 18 and 70 years old in good health. The CDR3 runs from the conserved cysteine through the conserved F or W. Each record gives: J gene, V gene, CDR3 protein.

TRBJ1-2 | TRBV19 | CASSPGTAVGGYTF
TRBJ2-5 | TRBV3-1 | CASSQGAAGLYETQYF
TRBJ2-1 | TRBV11-2 | CASRQGVAGVNEQFF
TRBJ2-1 | TRBV7-9 | CASSRTSSEINEQFF
TRBJ2-6 | TRBV6-1 | CASSPGTGSGANVLTF
TRBJ2-3 | TRBV14 | CASSTWTSGGTDTQYF
TRBJ2-3 | TRBV6-5 | CASSYLAGAAGTDTQYF
TRBJ2-3 | TRBV29-1 | CSVETGLAADTQYF
TRBJ2-7 | TRBV10-3 | CAISVGLAEQYF
TRBJ1-5 | TRBV27 | CASSLSGQAHNQPQHF
TRBJ2-3 | TRBV27 | CASSSIDRGLEDTQYF
TRBJ2-5 | TRBV25-1 | CASSGIRGRPSGGETQYF
TRBJ2-1 | TRBV4-1 | CASSQDWAHEQFF
TRBJ1-1 | TRBV7-6 | CASSTGGAGVYTEAFF
TRBJ2-2 | TRBV7-9 | CASSRSPGQSTGELFF
TRBJ2-2 | TRBV9 | CASSQKGNTGELFF
TRBJ2-5 | TRBV6-5 | CASSSPLAGQETQYF
TRBJ2-1 | TRBV19 | CASSLLAGGPSSYNEQFF
TRBJ2-4 | TRBV6-1 | CASGQGIGAKNIQYF
TRBJ2-2 | TRBV12-3/TRBV12-4 | CATTVGGELFF
TRBJ1-4 | TRBV27 | CASSWQGNEKLFF
TRBJ2-1 | TRBV21-1 | CAVSRGNEQFF
TRBJ2-5 | TRBV12-3/TRBV12-4 | CASSTGGGSEETQYF
TRBJ2-5 | TRBV6-2/TRBV6-3 | CASSYPYTSGGRQETQYF
TRBJ1-1 | TRBV6-5 | CASSYSGVTEAFF
TRBJ1-1 | TRBV9 | CASSVAGANTEAFF
TRBJ2-5 | TRBV15 | CATSSDLAGAVETQYF
TRBJ2-1 | TRBV19 | CATMLRYNEQFF
TRBJ1-1 | TRBV25-1 | CASSEYTDPRGAFF
TRBJ2-3 | TRBV27 | CASSSSTAASTDTQYF
TRBJ2-1 | TRBV24-1 | CATSESDRSGGNEQFF
TRBJ2-3 | TRBV29-1 | CSVGSGPIPDTQYF
TRBJ2-7 | TRBV19 | CASSIGTYEQYF
TRBJ2-3 | TRBV11-1 | CASSSLPGLAVDGDTQYF
TRBJ2-7 | TRBV29-1 | CSAVGTGTFTYEQYF
TRBJ1-1 | TRBV4-1 | CASSPDRLHTEAFF
TRBJ2-3 | TRBV29-1 | CSVAALGGSDTQYF
TRBJ2-5 | TRBV6-4 | CASSELAGEKETQYF
TRBJ1-5 | TRBV7-9 | CASSPEGASNQPQHF
TRBJ2-7 | TRBV20-1 | CSAREREIPYEQYF
TRBJ2-7 | TRBV15 | CATAQGSSYEQYF
TRBJ1-5 | TRBV4-1 | CASSLAEGWKDQPQHF
TRBJ2-7 | TRBV11-2 | CASSVAGFYEQYF
TRBJ1-1 | TRBV19 | CASATGNTEAFF
TRBJ2-7 | TRBV6-5 | CASGGTGYEQYF
TRBJ2-7 | TRBV5-6 | CASGLAADEQYF
TRBJ2-3 | TRBV7-2 | CASTSSRGANTQYF
TRBJ2-1 | TRBV23-1 | CASSRYNRDEQFF
TRBJ2-1 | TRBV4-3 | CASSQDIYSGGDNEQFF
TRBJ2-1 | TRBV15 | CATSSLRYNEQFF
TRBJ1-1 | TRBV5-1 | CASSLDRGTEAFF
TRBJ2-1 | TRBV19 | CASSLQGRGNEQFF
TRBJ2-2 | TRBV11-2 | CASRDDRSGELFF
TRBJ1-5 | TRBV15 | CATSRDGRGGQPQHF
TRBJ2-1 | TRBV5-1 | CASSLGPHQLF
TRBJ2-7 | TRBV27 | CASSLMRGDYEGYEQYF
TRBJ1-1 | TRBV2 | CASCENTEAFF
TRBJ1-1 | TRBV20-1 | CSARPYRENTEAFF
TRBJ1-2 | TRBV9 | CASSVDEINYGYTF